Presented here are 11 T cell receptor beta chains from one specimen sequenced in a study of TIL therapy for anti-PD-1-resistant metastatic lung cancer. Time point described: pre-treatment sample, taken before nivolumab and TIL therapy. This was the immunoSEQ v3 assay. Produced via immunoSEQ multiplex PCR; TCRdb's table is partial and in-frame only. This sample carries about 36,000 clones, roughly 80% of them seen once, and the ten largest clones take 5.7%. Source: blood, taken at baseline. All receptors come from a person between 25 and 79 years old with non-small cell lung cancer.

This clone has just one count. The chain combines TRBV27 with TRBJ2-4, with D possibly TRBD1 on 5 matching bases. The CDR3 runs 18 residues. V dropped 5 bases and J dropped 0 bases, with 20 bases sitting between them. Germline CDR1 reads MNHEY; CDR2 reads SMNVEV (reference sequence). The CDR3 is CASSQGWGMRGAKNIQYF. CDR3 sequence (DNA): TGTGCCAGCAGTCAGGGATGGGGTATGCGAGGAGCCAAAAACATTCAGTACTTC.

A single count supports this clone. The V and J genes are TRBV5-1 and TRBJ1-2; 9 bases fit TRBD1. The CDR3 runs 13 residues. Germline assignment: CDR1 SGHRS and CDR2 YFSETQ. The junction had 4 bases not matched to a gene; V was cut back by 2 bases and J by 8 bases. CDR3 sequence: CASSFGTGWGYTF. In nucleotides, the CDR3 is TGCGCCAGCAGCTTCGGGACAGGGTGGGGCTACACCTTC.

J is TRBJ2-5 and V is TRBV4-3; D uncertain. The J call may be faulty, since TRBJ2-7 better matches the DNA end. CDR3 length: 14 residues. Germline V gives CDR1 LGHNA, CDR2 YSLEER. CDR3 amino acids: CASSPRVGNYEQYF. In DNA, the CDR3 is TGCGCCAGCAGCCCAAGGGTTGGGAACTACGAGCAGTACTTC.

Comment on this clone: The junction does not match germline at one end; this may be a read error. This rearrangement joins TRBV7-7 to TRBJ2-2; no clear D. The CDR3 covers 15 residues. The V gene's germline CDR1 is SSHAT and CDR2 FNYEAQ (reference sequence). The chain's CDR3 is CASSLRPPGAGELFF. The CDR3 region has the DNA TGTGCTAGCAGCTTGAGGCCCCCCGGTGCCGGGGAGCTGTTTTTT. Filled out from reference TRBV7-7 and TRBJ2-2, the complete variable domain reads GAGVSQSPRYKVTKRGQDVTLRCDPISSHATLYWYQQALGQGPEFLTYFNYEAQPDKSGLPSDRFSAERPEGSISTLTIQRTEQRDSAMYRCASSLRPPGAGELFFGEGSRLTVL.

The chain combines TRBV7-9 with TRBJ2-5; 9 nucleotides align to TRBD2. V lost 3 bases to trimming and J lost 10 bases; unmatched junction nucleotides: 3. Germline-derived CDR1 and CDR2 are SEHNR and FQNEAQ (reference sequence). The CDR3 runs to 12 residues. The DNA for the CDR3 is TGTGCCAGCAGCTTCTGGACTAGCGACCAGTACTTC. This encodes CASSFWTSDQYF.

The chain has TRBV6-7 and TRBJ2-7; D possibly corresponds to TRBD2 (5 bases). TRBV6-7 is classed as an ORF, of uncertain function. The CDR3 contains 17 residues. The V and J ends lost 6 bases and 1 base respectively, with 22 bases between them. Written as DNA, the CDR3 is TGTGCCAGCAGGCGGCGGCGGCGGCGGGTTGGATCCTACGAGCAGTACTTC. This translates into CASRRRRRRVGSYEQYF.

This chain connects TRBV28 to TRBJ2-5; D tentatively reads TRBD1 or TRBD2 (5 bases each). CDR1 and CDR2 (germline): MDHEN, SYDVKM. V was trimmed by 4 bases and J by 5 bases, leaving 20 bases between them. The CDR3 length is 16 residues. CDR3 region: CASSWGTLANTETQYF. CDR3 coding DNA: TGTGCCAGCAGTTGGGGGACCCTGGCCAACACGGAGACCCAGTACTTC.

J is TRBJ1-3 and V is TRBV9; D remains ambiguous. V was pared by 0 bases and J by 0 bases, with 4 bases between. This CDR3 is 14 amino acids long. The germline CDR1 and CDR2 sequences are SGDLS and YYNGEE. As DNA, the CDR3 is TGTGCCAGCAGCGTAGAGGGCTCTGGAAACACCATATATTTT. Encoded protein: CASSVEGSGNTIYF.

The gene calls are TRBV19 and TRBJ1-6, with 10 bases aligning to TRBD1. The CDR3 has 17 residues. J gave up 5 bases and V 5 bases, and 9 bases lay outside the gene matches. Germline V gene data show CDR1 as LNHDA and CDR2 as SQIVND (reference sequence). The CDR3 nucleotides read TGTGCCAGTAGTCTGGGACAGGGGCTGGAACATAATTCACCCCTCCACTTT. Protein: CASSLGQGLEHNSPLHF.

This clone was picked up one time. This chain links TRBV7-9 with TRBJ2-2, with 7 nucleotides matching TRBD1. V dropped 1 base and J dropped 7; count of bases not matched to a gene: 0. CDR3 length equals 13 residues. Germline values: CDR1 SEHNR, CDR2 FQNEAQ (reference sequence). In nucleotides, the CDR3 is TGTGCCAGCAGCTTAGGGACAGGCGGGGAGCTGTTTTTT. Its translation: CASSLGTGGELFF.

This rearrangement joins TRBV29-1 to TRBJ1-1; no clear D. Germline CDR1 reads SQVTM; CDR2 reads ANQGSEA. The CDR3 extends over 14 amino acids. Trimming pared 4 bases from V and 5 bases from J, leaving 17 bases between. CDR3 coding DNA: TGCAGCGTTGTAAAGGGCAGAACGAGTACTGAAGCTTTCTTT. Its translation is CSVVKGRTSTEAFF.